This T cell receptor (beta chain) was sequenced in a study of intratumoral heterogeneity in liver cancer. Some background on the complete study: Across the full roughly 15-patient cohort, most patients were male and a median age of around 63 years was recorded. Of the roughly 73 multiregional samples collected from around 14 HCC patients in the overall cohort, 45 to 55 were tumoral regions and approximately 20 were adjacent nontumoral regions. To investigate intratumor heterogeneity, the study integrated RNA-seq, DNA sequencing, TCR-seq and SNP array data drawn from multiple regions of hepatocellular carcinoma specimens.

The immunoSEQ assay was used to sequence TCR beta chain CDR3 regions from genomic DNA. Rearranged VDJ segments were amplified with primers annealing to V and J segments. On the study's bioinformatics: The ImmunoSeq Analyzer software was used to compute clonality and richness metrics. Clones with differential abundance between regions were identified with Fisher's exact test combined with a beta-binomial method for additional stringency. Here the immuneACCESS table is served through TCRdb, limited to in-frame sequences with V and J called. Missing clones are a known gap in these copies; in checked studies unresolved V genes cover under half, and the rest lacks a known reason. The V and J calls and clone size come from that table; D and trimming were worked out from the DNA. Recorded for this sample are 20,000 to 25,000 clones; roughly 66% of them occurred a single time. The ten largest clones represent roughly 17% of the sample.

This clone is considered medium-sized (0.01 to 0.1%). The antigen it binds to is not known. No clone much larger than this one lies a single base away; base qualities are absent. Every patient had early-stage hepatocellular carcinoma and received no therapy prior to surgical resection. None of the sampled areas showed macroscopic evidence of necrosis or hemorrhage. Multiple regions from a couple of patients underwent TCR sequencing (ImmunoSeq). Frozen tissue samples from resection were taken at least 1 cm away from one another. The N label marked samples taken from nontumoral liver tissue adjacent to the tumor. The DNeasy blood and tissue kit was used to extract genomic DNA from bulk tissue. The germline V and J ends show losses of 5 bases and 7 bases respectively, and no gene match explains 6 bases of the junction. The germline V gene yields MNHEY for CDR1 and SVGAGI for CDR2. From the cysteine through the phenylalanine, the CDR3 covers 14 amino acids. CDR3 DNA is the only sequence kept; it has 42 bases, read in frame from the first base.

Results the study describes overall, beyond this receptor: Limitations acknowledged by the authors included a relatively low number of patients and under-sampled representation of tumor-infiltrating lymphocytes.

The sample in question was tumor-adjacent normal tissue, obtained before any cancer treatment. The chain links TRBV6-5 with TRBJ1-4; 8 bases in the middle match TRBD1. This clonotype originated in a woman aged 70-85 years with hepatocellular carcinoma. CDR3 sequence: CASSQTGASEKLFF. The bases are TGTGCCAGCAGTCAGACAGGGGCGAGTGAAAAACTGTTTTTT.